This entry describes one T cell receptor (beta chain). The sample is drawn from a study of blood T cell repertoires in COVID-19. Generated by immunoSEQ multiplex PCR, the TCRdb table keeps only in-frame clones and is missing some. The sample yields 150,000 to 200,000 clones, roughly four fifths seen once. The germline gives CDR1 SNHLY, CDR2 FYNNEI. V dropped 8 bases and J dropped 4 bases, with 12 bases sitting between them. The CDR3 covers 14 residues. The clonotype originates from an older man with active or convalescent COVID-19. This chain uses TRBV2 with TRBJ2-6; D may be TRBD2 (6 bases). The source material was peripheral blood. The CDR3 protein is CASRDSRGANVLTF. In DNA form, the CDR3 reads TGTGCCAGCCGGGACTCCAGAGGGGCCAACGTCCTGACTTTC.